These T cell receptor beta chains were read from a single sample in a study of cytomegalovirus exposure and HLA in healthy donors. Some clones are missing from TCRdb's copy, which holds only in-frame ones; the method was immunoSEQ multiplex PCR. The data show about 84,000 clones, about 87% seen once. Input material: PBMCs. These TCRs come from a young man in good health and CMV-seronegative. Both conserved end residues are part of each CDR3. A D gene is named only where the DNA matches it firmly. Only part of the rows carry a size: once, few, many, or a class if the clone is expanded.

-,TRBD2,TRBV5-4,TRBJ2-5,TGTGCCAGCAGCTTGGAGGGACTAGCGGGAGAGACCCAGTACTTC,CASSLEGLAGETQYF
-,-,TRBV30,TRBJ1-1,TGTGCCTGGAGGGTGTCTGGAGACACTGAAGCTTTCTTT,CAWRVSGDTEAFF
-,-,TRBV7-2,TRBJ2-5,TGTGCCAGCAGCTTAGCGCTACTCAGTCGGGGTCAAGAGACCCAGTACTTC,CASSLALLSRGQETQYF
-,-,TRBV12-5,TRBJ2-7,TGTGCTAGTGCCGCGTCAGCGGACCTCTCCTACGAGCAGTACTTC,CASAASADLSYEQYF
-,-,TRBV7-3,TRBJ1-2,TGTGCCAGCAGCCTAACAGGGAGGGGTGGCTACACCTTC,CASSLTGRGGYTF
-,-,TRBV7-3,TRBJ1-5,TGTGCCAGCAGCTTAAGTCAGGGCCAGCCCCAGCATTTT,CASSLSQGQPQHF
-,TRBD1,TRBV19,TRBJ1-5,TGTGCCAGTCATGGACAGGTCAATCAGCCCCAGCATTTT,CASHGQVNQPQHF
once,-,TRBV29-1,TRBJ2-1,TGCAGCGTTGGGCAGAACAATGAGCAGTTCTTC,CSVGQNNEQFF
-,TRBD1,TRBV5-1,TRBJ1-2,TGCGCCAGCAGCTTGGTGGGACAGGGAGTTGCCCTCTATGGCTACACCTTC,CASSLVGQGVALYGYTF
few,TRBD2,TRBV6-8,TRBJ2-2,TGTGCCAGCAGTTACAGCGGGGCCTGGGGAACCGGGGAGCTGTTTTTT,CASSYSGAWGTGELFF
-,-,TRBV28,TRBJ1-1,TGTGCCAGCGAAAGCGTGAACACTGAAGCTTTCTTT,CASESVNTEAFF
-,-,TRBV5-1,TRBJ1-4,TGCGCCAGCAGCCGGTCCCTTGAGGAAAAACTGTTTTTT,CASSRSLEEKLFF
-,-,TRBV18,TRBJ2-5,TGTGCCAGCTCACCGAGACTAGGGAGGGAGACCCAGTACTTC,CASSPRLGRETQYF
-,TRBD1,TRBV29-1,TRBJ2-5,TGCAGCGACAGACAGGGGGCATGGAAGACCCAGTACTTC,CSDRQGAWKTQYF
-,-,TRBV7-3,TRBJ1-3,TGTGCCAGCAGCCAGAAGACAGGTCCTGGAAACACCATATATTTT,CASSQKTGPGNTIYF
-,-,TRBV29-1,TRBJ1-1,TGCAGCGTTGGTAGGGGCATGGAAGCTTTCTTT,CSVGRGMEAFF
-,-,TRBV14,TRBJ2-7,TGTGCCAGCAGCCAAGATACCGGGAGATTCTACGAGCAGTACTTC,CASSQDTGRFYEQYF
-,-,TRBV5-4,TRBJ2-1,TGTGCGTGTACTGGGGGGTACCCCCTCAACAATGAGCAGTTCTTC,CACTGGYPLNNEQFF
-,-,TRBV28,TRBJ2-1,TGTGCCAGCAGTTTGGGAGTTCGGGGGCAGTTCTTC,CASSLGVRGQFF
-,-,TRBV28,TRBJ1-6,TGTGCCAGCAGTCCCACAGGGTGGGACTCCTATAATTCACCCCTCCACTTT,CASSPTGWDSYNSPLHF
few,-,TRBV30,TRBJ2-1,TGTGCCTGGAGGGGGCAGGGGTGGGGGGAGCAGTTCTTC,CAWRGQGWGEQFF
-,-,TRBV6-1,TRBJ1-2,TGTGCCAGCAGCTCAGACAGCTATGGCTACACCTTC,CASSSDSYGYTF
few,-,TRBV27,TRBJ2-5,TGTGCCAGCAGCCGTACAGGGAATCTTGTAGAGACCCAGTACTTC,CASSRTGNLVETQYF
-,TRBD1,TRBV11-2,TRBJ2-7,TGTGCCAGCAGCTTAGTAGGGGTACAGGGGGGACTCTACGAGCAGTACTTC,CASSLVGVQGGLYEQYF
-,-,TRBV7-2,TRBJ1-1,TGTGCCAGCAGCCAGGGCAGGGTTGAAGCTTTCTTT,CASSQGRVEAFF
-,TRBD2,TRBV19,TRBJ2-5,TGTGCCAGTAGTATGGCTAGCGGGAGACTCCCTCAAGAGACCCAGTACTTC,CASSMASGRLPQETQYF
-,-,TRBV4-2,TRBJ2-6,TGTGCCAGCAGCCAAGCACAGGCTGGGGCCAACGTCCTGACTTTC,CASSQAQAGANVLTF
-,TRBD2,TRBV11-2,TRBJ2-7,TGTGCCAGCAGCCCACTAGGACTAGCGGCAGTTAACTACGAGCAGTACTTC,CASSPLGLAAVNYEQYF
-,-,TRBV19,TRBJ2-5,TGTGCCAGTAGTCAAGGCGGAGGGGGGGTATTGCAGTACTTC,CASSQGGGGVLQYF
-,TRBD1,TRBV5-1,TRBJ2-1,TGCGCCAGCAGCCGTTTACCGGGACAGGGTGGCAATGAGCAGTTCTTC,CASSRLPGQGGNEQFF
-,-,TRBV28,TRBJ2-2,TGTGCCAGCACCTCTCTTCCCCAGACCGGGGAGCTGTTTTTT,CASTSLPQTGELFF
-,TRBD2,TRBV28,TRBJ2-7,TGTGCCAGTATCCCGGGGGGGCCACCCTACGAGCAGTACTTC,CASIPGGPPYEQYF
-,-,TRBV2,TRBJ2-2,TGTGCCAGCAGTGAAGTTCAGTCAGGGAGGTTGAACACCGGGGAGCTGTTTTTT,CASSEVQSGRLNTGELFF
-,-,TRBV7-9,TRBJ1-1,TGTGCCAGCAGCCCACTACTGGTCACTGAAGCTTTCTTT,CASSPLLVTEAFF
-,TRBD2,TRBV11-2,TRBJ2-1,TGTGCCAGCAGCTTAATCGGCGGGAGGGTGTACAATGAGCAGTTCTTC,CASSLIGGRVYNEQFF
-,-,TRBV15,TRBJ2-7,TGTGCCACCAGCAGAGATCTTTTTCGGGGAGCCTCCTACGAGCAGTACTTC,CATSRDLFRGASYEQYF
-,-,TRBV4-2,TRBJ1-3,TGTGCCAGCAGCCACACCGAGGGGGACTCTGGAAACACCATATATTTT,CASSHTEGDSGNTIYF
-,-,TRBV6-5,TRBJ1-4,TGTGCCAGCAGTTACGGGCGGGGGGGTAATGAAAAACTGTTTTTT,CASSYGRGGNEKLFF
-,-,TRBV19,TRBJ1-1,TGTGCCAGTAACTGGGAGGGATCGAACACTGAAGCTTTCTTT,CASNWEGSNTEAFF
once,-,TRBV7-9,TRBJ2-7,TGTGCCAGCAGCTCCCTGGCTAGGAACTCCTACGAGCAGTACTTC,CASSSLARNSYEQYF
-,-,TRBV5-8,TRBJ2-1,TGTGCCAGCAGGTGGGACATACCAGGGTCCGGCGGCGAGCAGTTCTTC,CASRWDIPGSGGEQFF
-,-,TRBV28,TRBJ2-7,TGTGCCAGCAGTTTACGAGGGCCTTACGAGCAGTACTTC,CASSLRGPYEQYF
-,-,TRBV7-9,TRBJ2-1,TGTGCCAGCAACCCTCCACTAGCCGATGAGCAGTTCTTC,CASNPPLADEQFF
few,TRBD1,TRBV28,TRBJ2-4,TGTGCCAGCAGTTTATTTGTCCAGGGGGCGGGAAACATTCAGTACTTC,CASSLFVQGAGNIQYF
-,TRBD2,TRBV5-1,TRBJ2-3,TGCGCCAGCAGCTTGTCCCCCTCAACTAGCGGGCTACTCTCTAGCACAGATACGCAGTATTTT,CASSLSPSTSGLLSSTDTQYF
-,-,TRBV7-2,TRBJ2-5,TGTGCCAGCAGCTTAGCGGGAGTGGGCCAAGAGACCCAGTACTTC,CASSLAGVGQETQYF
-,-,TRBV28,TRBJ1-5,TGTGCCAGCACGTCCGGCAATCAGCCCCAGCATTTT,CASTSGNQPQHF
-,-,TRBV18,TRBJ2-3,TGTGCCAGCTCACCGACCGGGACTCCAGATACGCAGTATTTT,CASSPTGTPDTQYF
few,-,TRBV2,TRBJ2-7,TGTGCCAGACAGGGTCGTAACTACGAGCAGTACTTC,CARQGRNYEQYF
-,TRBD1,TRBV5-4,TRBJ2-2,TGTGCCAGCAGCTTGGGGGACAGGCGGCAGATCGGGGAGCTGTTTTTT,CASSLGDRRQIGELFF
-,TRBD1,TRBV7-3,TRBJ1-5,TGTGCCAGCAGTCGACAGGGAGGTCAGCCCCAGCATTTT,CASSRQGGQPQHF
-,-,TRBV28,TRBJ2-7,TGTGCCAGCAGTCACAGTAAAGGCGAGCAGTACTTC,CASSHSKGEQYF
-,-,TRBV7-9,TRBJ2-2,TGTGCCAGCAGCTTATCGGGCGTCAGCCACAGGCCCGGGGAGCTGTTTTTT,CASSLSGVSHRPGELFF
-,TRBD2,TRBV27,TRBJ2-3,TGTGCCAGCAGGCAGAGGGACTACTCAAGCACAGATACGCAGTATTTT,CASRQRDYSSTDTQYF
-,-,TRBV5-1,TRBJ2-7,TGCGCCAGCAGCTTGGTCCCGAACAGTTACGAGCAGTACTTC,CASSLVPNSYEQYF
-,-,TRBV4-3,TRBJ2-7,TGCGCCAGCAGCCACAACGCCGGGAGCTACGAGCAGTACTTC,CASSHNAGSYEQYF